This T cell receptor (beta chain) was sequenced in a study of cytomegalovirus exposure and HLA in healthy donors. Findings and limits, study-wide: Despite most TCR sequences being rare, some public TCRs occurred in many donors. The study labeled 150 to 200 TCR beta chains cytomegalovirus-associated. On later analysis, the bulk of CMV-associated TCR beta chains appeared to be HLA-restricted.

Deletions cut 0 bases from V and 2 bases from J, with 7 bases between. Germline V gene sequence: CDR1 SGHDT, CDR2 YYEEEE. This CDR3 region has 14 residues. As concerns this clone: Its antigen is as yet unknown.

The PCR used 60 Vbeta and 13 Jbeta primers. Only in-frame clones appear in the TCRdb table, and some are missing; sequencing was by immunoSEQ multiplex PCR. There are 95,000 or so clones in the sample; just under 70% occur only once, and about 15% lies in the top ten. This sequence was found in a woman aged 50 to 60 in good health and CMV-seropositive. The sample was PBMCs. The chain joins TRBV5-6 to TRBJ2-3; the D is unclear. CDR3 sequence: CASSLDQNTDTQYF. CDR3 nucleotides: TGTGCCAGCAGCTTGGACCAGAACACAGATACGCAGTATTTT.